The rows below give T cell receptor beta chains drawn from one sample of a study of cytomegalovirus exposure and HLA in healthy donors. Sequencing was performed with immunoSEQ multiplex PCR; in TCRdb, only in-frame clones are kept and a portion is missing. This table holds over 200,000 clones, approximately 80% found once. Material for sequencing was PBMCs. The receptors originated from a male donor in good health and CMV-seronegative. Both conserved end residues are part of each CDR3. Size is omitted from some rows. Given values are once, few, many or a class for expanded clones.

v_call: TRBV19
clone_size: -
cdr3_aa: CASSMSGLAGGGMSYEQYF

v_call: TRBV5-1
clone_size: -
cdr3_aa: CASSVAGGTDTQYF

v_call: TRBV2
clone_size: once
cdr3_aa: CASRNQAGKETQYF

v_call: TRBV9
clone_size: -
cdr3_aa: CASSVVAGARNTEAFF

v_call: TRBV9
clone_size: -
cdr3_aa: CASSVAGTSGGTGELFF

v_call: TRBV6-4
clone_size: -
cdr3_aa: CASSDWGGVEQFF

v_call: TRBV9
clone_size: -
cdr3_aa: CASSVGIAGDGRTQYF

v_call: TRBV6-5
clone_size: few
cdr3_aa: CASRPTGTEKLFF

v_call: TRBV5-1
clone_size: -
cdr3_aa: CASSRWDRGAMTGGYTF

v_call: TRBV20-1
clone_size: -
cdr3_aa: CSAKTSNEQFF

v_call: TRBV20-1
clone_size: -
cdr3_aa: CSATETYEQYF

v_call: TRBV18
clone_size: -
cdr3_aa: CASSPGQGREQYF

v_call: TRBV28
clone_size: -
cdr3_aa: CASSLVGQGIKDTEAFF